This TCR beta chain was recorded in a study of blood T cell repertoires in COVID-19 (dated by TCRdb to about 2020). Study-level background: Samples covering the acute and convalescent phases of COVID-19 were provided by collaborators in the United States, Italy and Spain. The material from the prospective study consisted of cDNA or gDNA derived from T cells, B-cell-depleted T cells, or PBMCs. The dataset comprised deeply sampled blood TCRbeta repertoires from subjects exposed to, actively infected with, or recovered from COVID-19. The repertoires were released in a freely available public database intended as a resource for research on the immune response to SARS-CoV-2. Samples came from the ongoing ImmuneRACE study (first 160 participants) plus 1,254 subjects from 6 global collaborators. Sample metadata almost always included a de-identified subject ID, COVID-19 status, age in years and sex. Where available, HLA class I and class II types were obtained from metadata supplied by the sample provider rather than from assay-based typing. On the study overall, not on this receptor specifically: The amount of clinical and demographic metadata varied by source and participant and was provided uncurated.

TCRbeta CDR3 regions were amplified from genomic DNA by means of the immunoSEQ Assay, a bias-controlled multiplex PCR. The published analysis was carried out like this. Nucleated cell counts per sample were estimated from amplification of reference gene primers within the assay. Sequence reads were collapsed and filtered to measure the absolute abundance of every unique TCRbeta CDR3 rearrangement. For each sample, productive Simpson clonality was calculated by taking the square root of Simpson's diversity index across productive rearrangements. The immuneACCESS repertoire file appears here via TCRdb, limited to in-frame rearrangements. These files lack a portion of the clones; in checked studies, under half of the deficit traces to unresolved V genes, and the cause of the others is not known. That table gives V, J and clone size, and the DNA gave D and trimming. The sample contains roughly 48,000 clones, about nine tenths of them found a single time. 14% of the sample belongs to the ten largest clones.

Trimming removed 5 bases from V and 0 bases from J, leaving 11 bases between the germline ends. CDR1 is given as MNHEY and CDR2 as SVGEGT, both from the germline V gene. The CDR3 holds 14 amino acids from the cysteine to the phenylalanine. The only DNA kept is the CDR3, 42 bases in frame from the first base. Notes on this clone: It has no known antigen specificity. Within one base of it there is no much larger clone, and no base qualities were kept.

The collaborating institutions used their own protocols to collect whole blood in K2EDTA tubes. For TCRbeta analysis, collaborators shipped samples as frozen whole blood, isolated PBMCs, or DNA extracted from either of those sample types. This clonotype originated in a human donor in a cohort sampled during active COVID-19. Sequences were obtained from peripheral blood. This receptor chain uses TRBV6-2 or TRBV6-3 and TRBJ2-7; the D gene lacks a confident call. The CDR3 sequence is CASSLRVHSYEQYF. The sequence in DNA is TGTGCCAGCAGTCTCCGGGTCCACTCCTACGAGCAGTACTTC.